Sequencing of this TCR beta chain was carried out in a study of blood T cell repertoires in COVID-19. Background on the study: Some COVID-19 samples were acute and others convalescent; all came from the United States, Italy and Spain. Nucleic acid was either cDNA or gDNA, and it came from T cells, B-cell-depleted T cells, or PBMCs.

As processed by the authors: Amplification of reference gene primers provided the estimated nucleated cell counts. Assay: immunoSEQ multiplex PCR; the TCRdb copy retains only in-frame clones and omits some. V and J calls and clone size are copied from that table; D and trimming were computed from the DNA. In the table there are 93,000 or so clones, roughly 87% of which are singletons. Germline V gene lookup returns CDR1 SGDLS and CDR2 YYNGEE. V lost 3 bases and J lost 7; bases outside the gene matches: 6. The CDR3 has 15 residues. The rearrangement links TRBV9 to TRBJ1-4; 10 nucleotides agree with TRBD1. The receptor was isolated from a human donor in a cohort sampled during active COVID-19. Sequenced input: peripheral blood. This chain's CDR3 is CASSGAGTGAEKLFF. The CDR3 nucleotides are TGTGCCAGCAGCGGTGCCGGGACAGGGGCTGAAAAACTGTTTTTT.